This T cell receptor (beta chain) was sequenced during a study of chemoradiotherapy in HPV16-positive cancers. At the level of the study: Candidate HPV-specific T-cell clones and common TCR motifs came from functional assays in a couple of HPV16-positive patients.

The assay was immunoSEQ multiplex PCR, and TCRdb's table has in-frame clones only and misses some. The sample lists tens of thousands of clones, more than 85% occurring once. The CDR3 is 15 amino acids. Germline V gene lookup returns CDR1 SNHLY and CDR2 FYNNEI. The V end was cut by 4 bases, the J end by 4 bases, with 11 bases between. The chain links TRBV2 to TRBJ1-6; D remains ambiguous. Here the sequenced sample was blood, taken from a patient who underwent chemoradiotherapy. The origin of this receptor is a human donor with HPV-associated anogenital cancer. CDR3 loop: CASSVVAAYNSPLHF. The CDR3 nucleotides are TGTGCCAGCAGTGTCGTGGCAGCGTATAATTCACCCCTCCACTTT.